A single sample gave rise to the 20 T cell receptor beta chains below, sequenced in a study of tumor-infiltrating lymphocytes in primary liver carcinoma. Blood RNA originated from unsorted whole blood, with germline DNA additionally extracted. Using a constant-region primer together with ProtoScript II reverse transcriptase, TCR beta cDNA was made from approximately 500 ng of total RNA. Sequencing libraries for TCR beta derived from three nested multiplex PCR rounds that used slightly modified ARM-PCR. TRBV1-TRBV30 forward primers paired with a C-beta reverse primer were used in the first two PCR rounds, which ran roughly 10 cycles each. TCRdb recomputed calls from the multiplex PCR reads with MiXCR, one row per CDR3 protein. The sample records fewer than 400,000 distinct CDR3 sequences, almost 60% being singletons. The source material was peripheral blood. The receptors come from a woman in her 30s with primary liver carcinoma and hepatitis B virus infection.

This clonotype was picked up a small number of times. V and J are TRBV12-3 or TRBV12-4 and TRBJ2-7; a weak D match, TRBD1 (6 bases). Trimming left V 1 base short and J 2 bases short, with 9 bases between. This CDR3 spans 14 amino acids. CDR3 bases: TGTGCCAGCAGTTTAGGGGGGCCTGCCTACGAGCAGTACTTC. This sequence encodes CASSLGGPAYEQYF.

As regards this clonotype: The final CDR3 position lacks the conserved phenylalanine or tryptophan, pointing to a likely read error. V gene TRBV11-2 combines with J gene TRBJ2-1; TRBD1 agrees at 9 bases. Germline V lookup: CDR1 SGHAT, CDR2 FQNNGV. This CDR3 contains 16 residues. CDR3 amino acids: CASCLGGTGRYNEQFL. The CDR3 DNA reads as TGTGCCAGCTGCTTAGGTGGGACAGGGCGCTACAATGAGCAGTTCCTC.

The chain is built from TRBV6-1 and TRBJ1-5; 11 bases match TRBD1. Trimming cost V 7 bases and J 5 bases; bases outside gene matches: 7. The CDR3 totals 15 residues. CDR1 and CDR2 from the germline V gene are MNHNS and SASEGT. This CDR3 is CASNVLGQGDQPQHF. DNA of the CDR3: TGTGCCAGCAATGTCCTGGGACAGGGGGATCAGCCCCAGCATTTT.

To note about this clonotype: A much larger clone sits a single nucleotide away, making a read error possible. The J gene is TRBJ2-2, the V gene TRBV29-1; D unclear. The CDR3 covers 11 residues. Looked up from germline, CDR1 is SQVTM and CDR2 is ANQGSEA. Trimming shortened V by 8 bases and J by 6 bases, and 10 bases separated the two germline ends. The CDR3 is CSIMGAGELFF. For the CDR3, the DNA is TGCAGCATCATGGGCGCCGGGGAGCTGTTTTTT.

Comments on this clonotype: This may be a read error, as it is one base from a much larger clone. CDR3 in amino acids: CASNFTTSGPYEQYF. CDR3 sequence (DNA): TGTGCCAGCAATTTCACCACTAGCGGACCCTACGAGCAGTACTTC. The rearrangement joins TRBV6-5 to TRBJ2-7, with 8 bases matching TRBD2. CDR3 length: 15 residues. The germline V gene encodes CDR1 MNHEY and CDR2 SVGAGI. V gave up 7 bases and J gave up 2 bases; unmatched junction bases: 10.

The rearrangement uses TRBV6-5 and TRBJ2-2, with 9 bases lining up with TRBD2. Trimming cost V 6 bases and J 3 bases; bases outside gene matches: 11. This CDR3 comprises 17 residues. Per germline, CDR1 MNHEY and CDR2 SVGAGI. CDR3: CASRLRREGKYTGELFF. The CDR3 nucleotides read TGTGCCAGCAGATTGCGGCGGGAGGGCAAGTACACCGGGGAGCTGTTTTTT.

The chain joins TRBV12-3 or TRBV12-4 to TRBJ2-3; D unresolved. The V and J ends lost 5 bases and 11 bases respectively, with 14 bases between them. This CDR3 has 12 amino acids. This CDR3 reads CASSSMTEMQYF. CDR3 DNA: TGTGCCAGCAGTAGCATGACCGAAATGCAGTATTTT.

A note on this clonotype: With a much larger clone just one base away, this may be a read error. The rearrangement joins TRBV29-1 to TRBJ2-1; unclear D gene. Germline V gives CDR1 SQVTM, CDR2 ANQGSEA. This CDR3 has 11 amino acids. CDR3 nucleotide sequence: TGCAGCGTTGATTTATACGATGAGCTGTTCTTC. Translated: CSVDLYDELFF.

In regard to this clonotype: One end of the junction does not line up with germline, which may come from a read error. The rearrangement joins TRBV11-1 to TRBJ2-3, with TRBD1 identical over 8 bases. The CDR3 is 15 amino acids. Germline V gene lookup returns CDR1 SGHAT and CDR2 FQDESV (reference sequence). Here the CDR3 DNA reads TGTGTCAGCAGCCGAGGACAGGGACACACAGATACGCACTATTTT. Residues: CVSSRGQGHTDTHYF.

The table lists this clonotype with many counts. This rearrangement joins TRBV7-9 to TRBJ1-5; D not certain. The length of the CDR3 is 16 residues. V was cut by 5 bases and J by 4 bases, with 18 bases left in between. Germline CDR1 SEHNR, CDR2 FQNEAQ (reference sequence). CDR3 region: CASSPTYQAPNQPQHF. The CDR3 DNA follows: TGTGCCAGCAGCCCCACGTATCAGGCGCCTAATCAGCCCCAGCATTTT.

This clonotype was seen a few times. This chain links TRBV6-5 with TRBJ2-2, with D hard to call. V lost 2 bases to trimming and J lost 4 bases, with 11 bases between them. The germline V gene encodes CDR1 MNHEY and CDR2 SVGAGI. CDR3 length: 15 amino acids. The chain's CDR3 is CASSYGRQPTGELFF. For the CDR3, the DNA is TGTGCCAGCAGTTACGGGCGGCAGCCCACCGGGGAGCTGTTTTTT.

About this clonotype: One base away lies a much larger clone, so this may be a sequencing read error. The genes are TRBV29-1 and TRBJ2-1; 8 nucleotides align to TRBD2. The germline gives CDR1 SQVTM, CDR2 ANQGSEA. CDR3 length: 11 residues. The CDR3 DNA sequence: TGCAGCGGGACTAGCCTCAATGAGCGGTTCTTC. Residues: CSGTSLNERFF.

In its sample, this clonotype was seen once. This could be a read error, since a much larger clone is one nucleotide away. The chain carries TRBV29-1 and TRBJ1-1; D perhaps matches TRBD1 (6 bases). CDR1 and CDR2 from the germline V gene are SQVTM and ANQGSEA. CDR3 length equals 11 residues. In DNA, the CDR3 is TGCAGAGGGACACTGAACACTGAAGCTTTCTTT. Translated, it gives CRGTLNTEAFF.

A few counts support this clonotype. DNA for the CDR3: TGCGCCAGCAGCCAAGGAACAGGGGGCGAATACTACAATGAGCAGTTCTTC. It yields the protein CASSQGTGGEYYNEQFF. The gene calls are TRBV4-1 and TRBJ2-1; 9 bases align to TRBD1. The CDR3 is 17 residues long. The V gene's germline CDR1 is MGHRA and CDR2 YSYEKL. J was trimmed by 3 bases and V by 1 base; bases with no gene match: 7.

The gene calls are TRBV6-2 or TRBV6-3 and TRBJ1-5, with TRBD1 identical over 8 bases. The CDR3 consists of 14 residues. Germline CDR1 MNHEY, CDR2 SVGEGT. V was pared by 8 bases and J by 4 bases, with 7 bases of the junction left unmatched. Here the CDR3 DNA reads TGTGCCAGCCGCCCGGGACAGGTAAATCAGCCCCAGCATTTT. Its protein product is CASRPGQVNQPQHF.

This clonotype was seen once. One junction end does not reproduce the germline sequence, and a read error may be involved. V and J are TRBV4-1 and TRBJ1-6; D gene ambiguous. Per germline, CDR1 MGHRA and CDR2 YSYEKL. The CDR3 runs 14 residues. CDR3 sequence (DNA): TGCGTCAGCAGCCAAGCACTCGCTAATTCACCCCTCCACTTT. It yields the protein CVSSQALANSPLHF.

The V gene is TRBV12-1, the J gene TRBJ2-4; the tabulated D call, TRBD2, remains unverified against the DNA. TRBV12-1 is marked as a pseudogene. This CDR3 is 17 amino acids long. The CDR3 region has the DNA TGTGCCAGCAGCTCCGGCGCGGGAGGAGGAGCCAAAAACATTCAGTACTTC. It codes for CASSSGAGGGAKNIQYF.

This clonotype came up once. The junction departs from the called germline gene at one end, perhaps through a read error. This chain uses TRBV10-2 with TRBJ2-7, with 7 positions matching TRBD2. Germline V lookup: CDR1 WSHSY, CDR2 SAAADI. The CDR3 is made up of 16 amino acids. The CDR3 DNA sequence: TGCGCCAGCAGACCCGGGACTACAACTATCTCCTACGAGCAGTGCTTC. It is translated as CASRPGTTTISYEQCF.

The chain employs TRBV19 and TRBJ2-7; possible D gene TRBD2, 5 bases. Trimming removed 5 bases at V and 3 bases at J, with 17 bases between. Germline CDR1 and CDR2: LNHDA and SQIVND (reference sequence). The CDR3 has 15 residues. The CDR3 DNA reads as TGTGCCAGTAGTTACCAGGACTTCTCTTACTACGAGCAGTACTTC. Translated: CASSYQDFSYYEQYF. The variable domain in full, with the rest retrieved from reference TRBV19 and TRBJ2-7, is DGGITQSPKYLFRKEGQNVTLSCEQNLNHDAMYWYRQDPGQGLRLIYYSQIVNDFQKGDIAEGYSVSREKKESFPLTVTSAQKNPTAFYLCASSYQDFSYYEQYFGPGTRLTVT.

The chain has TRBV6-6 and TRBJ2-5; 10 nucleotides align to TRBD2. With V trimmed by 6 bases and J by 1 base, 8 bases remained unmatched. The CDR3 runs to 16 residues. The V gene's germline CDR1 is MNHNY and CDR2 SVGAGI (reference sequence). CDR3 bases: TGTGCCAGCAGCCCACATCCTAGCGGGAGCCAAGAGACCCAGTACTTC. Translation: CASSPHPSGSQETQYF.